What follows are 18 T cell receptor beta chains derived from one specimen sequenced in a study of identical twins (dated by TCRdb to the mid-2010s). Library preparation employed 5' RACE. The sample was run on an Illumina HiSeq 2000. TCRdb took the public reads, trimmed them with fastp at Q25, ran MiXCR for clone calling and kept in-frame beta chains. Rows with a matching CDR3 protein are joined into one entry that keeps the most common DNA and genes. The sample table contains 250,000 to 350,000 distinct CDR3 sequences; only one count was recorded for about 8% of them. Of the sample, around 2.1% falls within the top ten clones. In addition, the sample was reused for a study of yellow fever vaccine responses in identical twins.

The sequencing sample was made of memory (CD45RO+) T cells sorted from blood. What this sample's cell subset or site label stands for: CD45RO+ enriched T cells. Receptors originate from a woman younger than 35 in good health.

This clonotype was recorded many times. V is TRBV20-1 and J is TRBJ1-6, with TRBD1 matching over 7 bases. Trimming took 0 bases from V and 6 from J; bases not matched to a gene: 5. Germline CDR1 reads DFQATT; CDR2 reads SNEGSKA (reference sequence). This CDR3 is built from 15 residues. CDR3 in DNA: TGCAGTGCTAGAGATGCCGGACAGGTTAATTCACCCCTCCACTTT. It encodes CSARDAGQVNSPLHF.

The chain combines TRBV20-1 with TRBJ2-7, with TRBD2 matching over 8 bases. The CDR3 extends over 15 amino acids. The junction had 7 bases not matched to a gene; V was cut back by 0 bases and J by 3 bases. Germline V lookup: CDR1 DFQATT, CDR2 SNEGSKA (reference sequence). CDR3 region: CSARDSSGSLYEQYF. Here the CDR3 DNA reads TGCAGTGCTAGAGACTCCAGCGGGAGCCTCTACGAGCAGTACTTC.

This clonotype has a handful of counts. The V gene is TRBV11-3, the J gene TRBJ2-3; 12 positions match TRBD2. This CDR3 region has 16 residues. The trim removed 5 bases at V and 6 bases at J, leaving 9 bases unmatched. The germline gives CDR1 SGHNT, CDR2 YENEEA. The CDR3 DNA follows: TGTGCCAGCAGCCCCCGGACTAGCGGGAAATGGGATACGCAGTATTTT. It yields the protein CASSPRTSGKWDTQYF.

On this clonotype itself: A read error may account for a junction end that differs from germline. V gene TRBV14 combines with J gene TRBJ2-1, with 9 positions matching TRBD2. This CDR3 has 14 residues. In germline, CDR1 is SGHDN, CDR2 FVKESK. CDR3 amino acids: CAGSRTSAHNEQFF. The CDR3 nucleotides are TGTGCCGGCAGTCGGACTAGCGCACACAATGAGCAGTTCTTC. Full variable domain (outside the CDR3, taken from reference TRBV14 and TRBJ2-1): EAGVTQFPSHSVIEKGQTVTLRCDPISGHDNLYWYRRVMGKEIKFLLHFVKESKQDESGMPNNRFLAERTGGTYSTLKVQPAELEDSGVYFCAGSRTSAHNEQFFGPGTRLTVL.

The rearrangement joins TRBV18 to TRBJ1-3; 7 bases match TRBD1. CDR3 size: 16 residues. Looked up from germline, CDR1 is KGHSH and CDR2 is LQKENI. V was clipped by 6 bases and J by 0 bases; unmatched bases: 8. CDR3 residues: CASSRGTDRSGNTIYF. The CDR3 DNA follows: TGTGCCAGCTCCCGAGGGACAGATCGCTCTGGAAACACCATATATTTT.

CDR3 loop: CASRLDPDTEAFF. The CDR3 coding sequence is TGCGCCAGCAGATTAGACCCGGACACTGAAGCTTTCTTT. The chain employs TRBV5-1 and TRBJ1-1; unclear D gene. The CDR3 covers 13 residues. V was pared by 5 bases and J by 3 bases, with 11 bases between. The germline CDR1 and CDR2 sequences are SGHRS and YFSETQ.

This clonotype was seen many times. The chain has TRBV5-1 and TRBJ1-1, with D possibly being TRBD1 (5 bases). Germline CDR1 is SGHRS and CDR2 is YFSETQ. The CDR3 extends over 16 amino acids. The V gene lost 2 bases and the J gene lost 5 bases, with 19 bases spanning the gap. This CDR3 is CASSLPDSLRNTEAFF. The DNA of the CDR3 is TGCGCCAGCAGCTTACCCGACAGCTTACGAAATACTGAAGCTTTCTTT.

The rearrangement links TRBV18 to TRBJ2-5; tentatively, D is TRBD1 or TRBD2 (6 bases each). The CDR3 covers 14 residues. Trimming took off 0 bases at V and 5 bases at J, with 10 bases between the two ends. CDR1 and CDR2 (germline): KGHSH, LQKENI. The CDR3 coding sequence is TGTGCCAGCTCACCACCGAGGGGGAGGGAGACCCAGTACTTC. This sequence encodes CASSPPRGRETQYF.

This clonotype was recorded a few times. The rearrangement uses TRBV19 and TRBJ2-7; 9 nucleotides line up with TRBD2. J gave up 2 bases and V 4 bases, and 3 bases lay outside the gene matches. The CDR3 totals 14 residues. CDR1 and CDR2 from the germline V gene are LNHDA and SQIVND (reference sequence). The CDR3 bases are TGTGCCAGTAGTAGGCGGGAGGGCCCCTACGAGCAGTACTTC. Its translation is CASSRREGPYEQYF.

V gene TRBV28 combines with J gene TRBJ2-2; 8 bases are a match to TRBD2. The V segment lost 6 bases and the J segment 0 bases; nucleotides outside the gene matches: 12. Germline lookup yields CDR1 MDHEN and CDR2 SYDVKM. This CDR3 is built from 18 residues. The CDR3 DNA reads as TGTGCCAGCAGAGTAGCGGGGACCTGGGTTTCGAACACCGGGGAGCTGTTTTTT. Its protein product is CASRVAGTWVSNTGELFF.

This clonotype was observed at least ten times. The rearrangement links TRBV6-1 to TRBJ2-7; TRBD1 matches at 7 bases. The V segment lost 6 bases and the J segment 6 bases; nucleotides outside the gene matches: 11. Germline values: CDR1 MNHNS, CDR2 SASEGT. The CDR3 extends over 14 amino acids. The CDR3 sequence: CASRPTGFVGEQYF. The CDR3 DNA sequence: TGTGCCAGCAGACCGACAGGGTTTGTGGGCGAGCAGTACTTC.

The genes are TRBV14 and TRBJ1-1, with D unclear. Trimming took 0 bases from V and 4 from J, leaving 12 bases between them. The germline CDR1 and CDR2 sequences are SGHDN and FVKESK. This CDR3 comprises 15 residues. CDR3 in amino acids: CASSQEGKGFTEAFF. The CDR3 coding sequence is TGTGCCAGCAGCCAAGAAGGGAAAGGTTTCACTGAAGCTTTCTTT.

This clonotype appeared many times. A read error may account for a junction end that differs from germline. V and J are TRBV6-1 and TRBJ2-1; 8 positions match TRBD2. Germline loops: CDR1 MNHNS, CDR2 SASEGT. This CDR3 comprises 17 residues. The CDR3 protein is CAISEASGRPGYNEQFF. The DNA for the CDR3 is TGTGCCATCAGTGAAGCCAGCGGGAGACCTGGCTACAATGAGCAGTTCTTC.

To note about this clonotype: One base away lies a much larger clone, so this may be a sequencing read error. The chain employs TRBV10-3 and TRBJ2-1; 9 bases fit TRBD2. CDR1 is ENHRY and CDR2 is SYGVKD in the germline V gene. CDR3 size: 16 residues. CDR3 sequence: CAISPATSGDYNERFF. In DNA, the CDR3 is TGTGCCATCAGTCCCGCGACTAGCGGAGATTACAATGAGCGGTTCTTC.

There are a few counts of this clonotype. In DNA, the CDR3 is TGTGCCAGCAGTACCGGGACTGCTGGAAACACCATATATTTT. This gives the protein CASSTGTAGNTIYF. The gene calls are TRBV12-3 or TRBV12-4 and TRBJ1-3; TRBD1 might be the D (5 bases). The length of the CDR3 is 14 residues. The V and J ends lost 5 bases and 2 bases respectively, with 10 bases between them.

The chain has TRBV29-1 and TRBJ1-4; tentative D call: TRBD1 (5 bases). The CDR3 covers 13 residues. From germline, CDR1 is SQVTM and CDR2 ANQGSEA. Trimming took 4 bases from V and 8 from J, leaving 14 bases between them. The CDR3 sequence is CSVVLGHREKLFF. The DNA of the CDR3 is TGCAGCGTTGTCCTCGGCCACAGGGAAAAACTGTTTTTT.

This clonotype was seen more than once but under ten times. V gene TRBV20-1 combines with J gene TRBJ2-5; 7 nucleotides agree with TRBD2. CDR1 and CDR2 (germline): DFQATT, SNEGSKA (reference sequence). Trimming cost V 5 bases and J 4 bases; bases outside gene matches: 13. The CDR3 has 15 residues. In DNA form, the CDR3 reads TGCAGTGCTCACAAAAACCCGGGGGGATCAGAGACCCAGTACTTC. Residues: CSAHKNPGGSETQYF.

This clonotype occurred a few times. The V and J genes are TRBV20-1 and TRBJ1-1; 9 bases map to TRBD1. This CDR3 region has 13 residues. Germline V gives CDR1 DFQATT, CDR2 SNEGSKA (reference sequence). V trimming: 5 bases; J trimming: 4 bases; junction bases outside the gene matches: 5. CDR3: CSAPGTGPTEAFF. CDR3 coding DNA: TGCAGTGCTCCAGGGACAGGGCCCACTGAAGCTTTCTTT.